These 27 T cell receptor beta chains originate from one sample sequenced in a study of T cell changes during pregnancy in multiple sclerosis. Repertoires were generated with immunoSEQ multiplex PCR, while TCRdb's copy carries only in-frame clones and drops some. Of 55,000 to 80,000 clones listed, roughly 90% are singletons. This material consisted of peripheral blood, taken after pregnancy. The source of these receptors is a female donor in good health, enrolled as a control in a pregnancy study.

V is TRBV5-1 and J is TRBJ2-2; weak D call: TRBD2 (6 bases). The V end was cut by 8 bases, the J end by 1 base, with 9 bases between. The CDR3 length is 13 residues. The V gene's germline CDR1 is SGHRS and CDR2 YFSETQ. CDR3 sequence: CASRGVNTGELFF. CDR3 coding DNA: TGCGCCAGTCGCGGGGTGAACACCGGGGAGCTGTTTTTT.

The gene calls are TRBV19 and TRBJ2-3; 7 nucleotides line up with TRBD2. Germline V lookup: CDR1 LNHDA, CDR2 SQIVND (reference sequence). The CDR3 runs to 14 residues. The junction had 4 bases not matched to a gene; V was cut back by 7 bases and J by 0 bases. CDR3 bases: TGTGCCAGTAAGAGCGGGACTAGCACAGATACGCAGTATTTT. It is translated as CASKSGTSTDTQYF. The entire variable domain, with the rest obtained from reference TRBV19 and TRBJ2-3, is as follows: DGGITQSPKYLFRKEGQNVTLSCEQNLNHDAMYWYRQDPGQGLRLIYYSQIVNDFQKGDIAEGYSVSREKKESFPLTVTSAQKNPTAFYLCASKSGTSTDTQYFGPGTRLTVL.

This clone was picked up one time. The chain carries TRBV21-1 and TRBJ2-7; the DNA was not used to check the table's D call, TRBD2. TRBV21-1 is noted as a pseudogene. This CDR3 comprises 13 residues. This chain's CDR3 is CASSVEPTYEQYF. The CDR3 DNA is TGTGCCAGCAGTGTCGAGCCAACCTACGAGCAGTACTTC.

The table lists this clone with a few counts. This chain joins TRBV5-1 and TRBJ1-1; 9 positions match TRBD1. The length of the CDR3 is 15 residues. CDR1 SGHRS and CDR2 YFSETQ come from the germline V gene. Trimming at V came to 3 bases and at J to 1 base, leaving 4 bases not matched to a gene. The CDR3 DNA sequence: TGCGCCAGCAGCTCAGGACAGGGGTGGAACACTGAAGCTTTCTTT. Protein sequence: CASSSGQGWNTEAFF.

This clone has just one count. This rearrangement joins TRBV19 to TRBJ2-1; D uncertain. This CDR3 is built from 16 residues. The germline V gene encodes CDR1 LNHDA and CDR2 SQIVND (reference sequence). Trimming left V 4 bases short and J 8 bases short, with 21 bases between. The CDR3 sequence is CASSTPSGVGRDEQFF. The CDR3, as DNA: TGTGCCAGTAGTACCCCGAGTGGTGTCGGTCGGGATGAGCAGTTCTTC.

V is TRBV7-9 and J is TRBJ1-6; D may be TRBD1 (5 bases). Deletions cut 1 base from V and 6 bases from J, with 7 bases between. Germline assignment: CDR1 SEHNR and CDR2 FQNEAQ (reference sequence). The CDR3 length is 14 residues. The CDR3 loop reads CASSLDRSNSPLHF. DNA of the CDR3: TGTGCCAGCAGCTTAGACAGGTCTAATTCACCCCTCCACTTT.

CDR3 DNA sequence: TGTGCCAGTAGTCACATGGCCGAACAGGGGTTATACTATGGCTACACCTTC. The encoded protein is CASSHMAEQGLYYGYTF. V and J are TRBV19 and TRBJ1-2; TRBD1 matches 7 bases. The CDR3 length is 17 residues. The germline V gene has CDR1 LNHDA and CDR2 SQIVND (reference sequence). Unmatched junction bases numbered 15, after V lost 5 bases and J lost 3 bases.

The chain combines TRBV27 with TRBJ1-5; maybe TRBD1 (5 bases). The CDR3 loop spans 16 amino acids. In germline, CDR1 is MNHEY, CDR2 SMNVEV (reference sequence). Trimming took off 1 base at V and 0 bases at J, with 10 bases between the two ends. The CDR3 nucleotides are TGTGCCAGCAGTTTATACGGGGGTGATAGCAATCAGCCCCAGCATTTT. Translation gives CASSLYGGDSNQPQHF.

The V call is TRBV5-4, the J call TRBJ2-5; D unresolved. Germline V gene sequence: CDR1 SGHNT, CDR2 YYREEE (reference sequence). The CDR3 is 11 amino acids. Trimming stripped 2 bases from V and 7 bases from J, with 6 bases between. Here the CDR3 DNA reads TGTGCCAGCAGCTTTGCAGGGACCCAGTACTTC. It translates to CASSFAGTQYF.

The gene calls are TRBV13 and TRBJ1-5; TRBD1 agrees at 7 bases. The CDR3 length is 16 residues. J gave up 1 base and V 0 bases, and 3 bases lay outside the gene matches. The germline V gene encodes CDR1 PRHDT and CDR2 FYEKMQ (reference sequence). The CDR3 DNA is TGTGCCAGCAGCTTAGGCGGGACAGCCAGCAATCAGCCCCAGCATTTT. This sequence encodes CASSLGGTASNQPQHF.

The V call is TRBV28, the J call TRBJ2-3; D ambiguous. Germline CDR1 reads MDHEN; CDR2 reads SYDVKM. Trimming removed 3 bases from V and 7 bases from J, with 8 bases in between. The CDR3 has 12 amino acids. CDR3 coding DNA: TGTGCCAGCAGTTTGAGTCGAAATACGCAGTATTTT. Amino acid sequence: CASSLSRNTQYF.

J is TRBJ1-2 and V is TRBV7-9; D remains unclear. The V gene lost 5 bases and the J gene lost 7 bases, with 20 bases spanning the gap. Germline V gene sequence: CDR1 SEHNR, CDR2 FQNEAQ (reference sequence). The CDR3 is made up of 15 amino acids. CDR3 protein: CASSGRNLVGRGYTF. DNA for the CDR3: TGTGCCAGCAGCGGGAGGAACCTTGTAGGGCGTGGCTACACCTTC.

V usage is TRBV5-1 and J usage is TRBJ2-1; TRBD1 is a possible D gene (5 bases). V was pared by 4 bases and J by 12 bases, with 23 bases between. CDR1 and CDR2 from the germline V gene are SGHRS and YFSETQ. The CDR3 has 15 amino acids. The CDR3 spells CASSQGTRPDFRQFF. In nucleotides, the CDR3 is TGCGCCAGCAGCCAGGGAACACGTCCTGACTTCAGGCAGTTCTTC.

The chain recombines TRBV5-1 with TRBJ1-1; no clear D gene. V was trimmed by 0 bases and J by 0 bases, leaving 9 bases between them. The germline V gene has CDR1 SGHRS and CDR2 YFSETQ. CDR3 length: 15 residues. The CDR3 DNA reads TGCGCCAGCAGCTTGGTTAACAGCTTGAACACTGAAGCTTTCTTT. Encoded protein: CASSLVNSLNTEAFF.

This clone came up once. This chain joins TRBV5-5 and TRBJ2-7; the D is unclear. The CDR3 is 13 amino acids. With 0 bases removed from V and 7 bases from J, the gap between germline ends came to 11 bases. The germline gives CDR1 SGHKS, CDR2 YYEKEE (reference sequence). The CDR3 sequence: CASSLDLHREQYF. The DNA of the CDR3 is TGTGCCAGCAGCTTGGACCTGCATAGAGAGCAGTACTTC.

The genes are TRBV2 and TRBJ1-3; D is perhaps TRBD1 (6 bases). Germline-derived CDR1 and CDR2 are SNHLY and FYNNEI. This CDR3 spans 14 amino acids. Trimming shortened V by 8 bases and J by 0 bases, and 11 bases separated the two germline ends. The CDR3 is CASQGGSSGNTIYF. As DNA, the CDR3 is TGTGCCAGCCAAGGGGGTAGCTCTGGAAACACCATATATTTT.

This chain connects TRBV30 to TRBJ1-3; D remains unclear. Per the germline V gene, CDR1 is GTSNPN and CDR2 is SVGIG (reference sequence). The V end lost 6 bases, the J end lost 1 base, and 16 bases lay between the germline ends. The CDR3 is 15 amino acids. CDR3 residues: CACKPSYSSGNTIYF. The DNA of the CDR3 is TGTGCCTGCAAACCGAGCTACTCATCTGGAAACACCATATATTTT.

This sequence joins TRBV5-1 and TRBJ2-5, with 14 nucleotides matching TRBD2. Germline CDR1 is SGHRS and CDR2 is YFSETQ. The ends lost 4 bases at V and 5 bases at J; junction bases unmatched: 4. The CDR3 is 15 residues long. CDR3 nucleotide sequence: TGCGCCAGCAGCCTGCGACTAGCGGGAGGGGAGACCCAGTACTTC. Protein: CASSLRLAGGETQYF.

This chain uses TRBV5-4 with TRBJ2-7; 10 bases align to TRBD2. The junction had 4 bases not matched to a gene; V was cut back by 4 bases and J by 0 bases. Looked up from germline, CDR1 is SGHNT and CDR2 is YYREEE (reference sequence). This CDR3 is built from 15 residues. The CDR3: CASSTRLAGSYEQYF. The CDR3 DNA reads as TGTGCCAGCAGCACAAGACTAGCGGGCTCCTACGAGCAGTACTTC.

The DNA of the CDR3 is TGTGCCAGCAGCTTAGCGGGGGGGCTTTTGTTGAAGACCCAGTACTTC. This gives the protein CASSLAGGLLLKTQYF. The chain uses TRBV7-2 and TRBJ2-5; possible D gene TRBD2, 7 bases. Germline V gene data show CDR1 as SGHTA and CDR2 as FQGNSA. Deletions cut 0 bases from V and 6 bases from J, with 17 bases between. The CDR3 extends over 16 amino acids.

J is TRBJ2-1 and V is TRBV23-1, with D possibly TRBD1 on 6 matching bases. TRBV23-1 has ORF status, its function being uncertain. There are 13 residues in the CDR3. Trimming took off 8 bases at V and 8 bases at J, with 16 bases between the two ends. This CDR3 reads CASGPQGYDEQFF. CDR3 sequence (DNA): TGCGCCAGCGGACCACAGGGTTACGATGAGCAGTTCTTC.

The V and J genes are TRBV9 and TRBJ2-2; D might be TRBD1 (5 bases). CDR1 and CDR2 (germline): SGDLS, YYNGEE. CDR3 size: 16 residues. The germline V and J ends were trimmed by 4 bases and 4 bases, with 17 bases remaining between them. CDR3 sequence: CASSPSNGRGTGELFF. The CDR3 coding sequence is TGTGCCAGCAGCCCCTCAAACGGAAGGGGCACCGGGGAGCTGTTTTTT.

The chain employs TRBV5-6 and TRBJ2-1; D is undetermined. With 4 bases removed from V and 5 bases from J, the gap between germline ends came to 7 bases. The CDR3 has 12 amino acids. The germline CDR1 and CDR2 sequences are SGHDT and YYEEEE. DNA of the CDR3: TGTGCCAGCAGCGTATCCGACAATGAGCAGTTCTTC. Amino acids: CASSVSDNEQFF.

This chain joins TRBV9 and TRBJ2-2; D not certain. Germline lookup yields CDR1 SGDLS and CDR2 YYNGEE. CDR3 length: 15 residues. The V and J ends lost 4 bases and 2 bases respectively, with 12 bases between them. The CDR3 loop is CASSPRLTNTGELFF. CDR3 DNA sequence: TGTGCCAGCAGCCCGCGGCTCACAAACACCGGGGAGCTGTTTTTT.

On this clone: The junction and the germline gene differ at one end; a read error may be behind it. The chain employs TRBV7-7 and TRBJ2-5, with D perhaps matching TRBD2 (5 bases). This CDR3 is 16 amino acids long. The germline V gene has CDR1 SSHAT and CDR2 FNYEAQ (reference sequence). The CDR3 region has the DNA TGTGCTAGCAGCTTAGCGTATTCAGTCAGTCAAGAGACCCAGTACTTC. This translates into CASSLAYSVSQETQYF.

This chain links TRBV29-1 with TRBJ1-1, with a possible D match to TRBD1 (6 bases). Germline V lookup: CDR1 SQVTM, CDR2 ANQGSEA. The CDR3 length is 12 residues. Trimming removed 6 bases at V and 1 base at J, with 9 bases between. DNA for the CDR3: TGCAGCGTCGCGGACAGGAACACTGAAGCTTTCTTT. As protein: CSVADRNTEAFF.

The chain has TRBV5-1 and TRBJ1-4; tentatively, D is TRBD1 (5 bases). Germline assignment: CDR1 SGHRS and CDR2 YFSETQ. The CDR3 length is 14 residues. Trimming took off 0 bases at V and 5 bases at J, with 8 bases between the two ends. CDR3 in amino acids: CASSLETANEKLFF. CDR3 DNA: TGCGCCAGCAGCTTGGAGACAGCGAATGAAAAACTGTTTTTT.